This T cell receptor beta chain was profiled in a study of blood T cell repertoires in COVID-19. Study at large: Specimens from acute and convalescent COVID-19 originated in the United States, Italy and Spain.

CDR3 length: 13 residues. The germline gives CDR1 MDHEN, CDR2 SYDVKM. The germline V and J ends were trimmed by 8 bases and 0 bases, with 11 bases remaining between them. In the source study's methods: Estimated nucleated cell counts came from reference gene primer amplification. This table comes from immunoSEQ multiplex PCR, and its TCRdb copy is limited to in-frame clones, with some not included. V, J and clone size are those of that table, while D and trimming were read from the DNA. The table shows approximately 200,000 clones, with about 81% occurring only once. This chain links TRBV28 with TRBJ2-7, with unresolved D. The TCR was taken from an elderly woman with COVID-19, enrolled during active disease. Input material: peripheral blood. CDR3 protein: CASEAVNSYEQYF. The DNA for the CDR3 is TGTGCCAGCGAAGCCGTCAACTCCTACGAGCAGTACTTC.